Included here is one T cell receptor (beta chain) sequence, with context. The data are from a study of TIL therapy for anti-PD-1-resistant metastatic lung cancer. Time point defined: pre-treatment sample, taken before nivolumab and TIL therapy. V was cut by 2 bases and J by 0 bases, with 7 bases left in between. CDR3 length: 14 residues. Germline CDR1 and CDR2: MDHEN and SYDVKM. This was the immunoSEQ v3 assay. The method was immunoSEQ multiplex PCR; TCRdb's version includes in-frame clones alone and lacks a portion of them. The sample shows more than 55,000 clones, approximately 78% of them seen only once.

V and J are TRBV28 and TRBJ1-1; D gene uncertain. This receptor was identified in a person aged 30 to 80 with non-small cell lung cancer. The sample consisted of blood, taken at baseline. The CDR3 DNA sequence: TGTGCCAGCAGTTTAGGCGGTATGAACACTGAAGCTTTCTTT. Residues: CASSLGGMNTEAFF.